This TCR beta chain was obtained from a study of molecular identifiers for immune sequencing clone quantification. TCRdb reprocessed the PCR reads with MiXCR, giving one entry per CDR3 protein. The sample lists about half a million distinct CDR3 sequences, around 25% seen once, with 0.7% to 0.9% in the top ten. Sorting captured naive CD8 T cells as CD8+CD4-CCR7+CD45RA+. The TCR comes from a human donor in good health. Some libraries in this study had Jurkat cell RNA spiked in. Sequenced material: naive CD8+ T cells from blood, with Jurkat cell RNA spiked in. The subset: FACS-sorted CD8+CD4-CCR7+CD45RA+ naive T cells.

The CDR3 sequence is CSAPGTSVVEQYF. CDR3 DNA sequence: TGCAGTGCACCCGGGACTAGCGTCGTCGAGCAGTACTTC. The V and J genes are TRBV20-1 and TRBJ2-7; TRBD2 matches 10 bases. With 6 bases clipped from V and 6 bases from J, the junction kept 8 bases outside the gene matches. The CDR3 totals 13 residues. The germline V gene encodes CDR1 DFQATT and CDR2 SNEGSKA (reference sequence).